What follows are 6 T cell receptor beta chains derived from one specimen sequenced in a study of blood T cell repertoires in COVID-19. TCRdb's table, derived via immunoSEQ multiplex PCR, lists solely in-frame clones and lacks some. Among about 280,000 clones, approximately 85% were seen once, and the ten largest hold approximately 1%. Sequenced material: PBMCs or T cells enriched from blood (not recorded which). These receptors were obtained from a woman aged 25 to 39 who had recovered from COVID-19.

This rearrangement joins TRBV7-9 to TRBJ1-6; possible D gene TRBD1, 6 bases. Trimming pared 5 bases from V and 0 bases from J, leaving 11 bases between. Per the germline V gene, CDR1 is SEHNR and CDR2 is FQNEAQ (reference sequence). This CDR3 region has 16 residues. This CDR3 reads CASSLQGSSYNSPLHF. In nucleotides, the CDR3 is TGTGCCAGCAGCCTACAGGGTAGCTCCTATAATTCACCCCTCCACTTT.

V and J are TRBV3-1 (or the pseudogene TRBV3-2) and TRBJ1-3, with 7 bases lining up with TRBD1. The CDR3 has 15 amino acids. V shed 1 base and J 5 bases; nucleotides not matched to a gene: 5. The germline gives CDR1 LGHDT, CDR2 YNNKEL (reference sequence). Here the CDR3 DNA reads TGTGCCAGCAGCCAAGGGACAGGACTTCGAAACACCATATATTTT. Amino acids: CASSQGTGLRNTIYF.

The gene calls are TRBV4-3 and TRBJ2-2; 13 bases map to TRBD2. CDR3 length: 20 residues. V lost 0 bases to trimming and J lost 2 bases; unmatched junction nucleotides: 9. Looked up from germline, CDR1 is LGHNA and CDR2 is YSLEER. DNA of the CDR3: TGCGCCAGCAGCCAAGACCCCCTACTAGCGGGGGGGACTAACACCGGGGAGCTGTTTTTT. Protein product: CASSQDPLLAGGTNTGELFF.

The rearrangement links TRBV5-5 to TRBJ2-3; 10 bases align to TRBD1. Per germline, CDR1 SGHKS and CDR2 YYEKEE (reference sequence). V was clipped by 6 bases and J by 7 bases; unmatched bases: 20. The CDR3 spans 18 residues. In nucleotides, the CDR3 is TGTGCCAGCACCAACTTCGGCATCCGGGACAGGGGAATAAATACGCAGTATTTT. The encoded protein is CASTNFGIRDRGINTQYF.

This clone showed up many times. The chain couples TRBV18 to TRBJ1-1; 7 bases align to TRBD1. This CDR3 is built from 13 residues. Trimming removed 6 bases from V and 1 base from J; junction bases left unmatched: 2. Germline V lookup: CDR1 KGHSH, CDR2 LQKENI. CDR3 nucleotide sequence: TGTGCCAGCTCGGGACAGTCGAACACTGAAGCTTTCTTT. It specifies CASSGQSNTEAFF.

This chain uses TRBV5-1 with TRBJ2-5; D is possibly TRBD1 (5 bases). Germline CDR1 SGHRS, CDR2 YFSETQ. The V and J ends lost 4 bases and 1 base respectively, with 11 bases between them. This CDR3 region has 14 residues. CDR3 coding DNA: TGCGCCAGCAGCAAACAGGCATTCCAAGAGACCCAGTACTTC. Translated: CASSKQAFQETQYF.